This TCR beta chain was recorded in a study of blood T cell repertoires in COVID-19. Turning to the study itself: Sites in the United States, Italy and Spain provided acute and convalescent COVID-19 samples. PBMCs, B-cell-depleted T cells, or T cells were the source of the cDNA or gDNA that made up the material.

This CDR3 is built from 14 residues. CDR1 and CDR2 from the germline V gene are SGHDT and YYEEEE. The V end lost 0 bases, the J end lost 9 bases, and 12 bases lay between the germline ends. Original data processing: It was from reference gene primer amplification that nucleated cell counts were estimated. Generated by immunoSEQ multiplex PCR, the TCRdb table keeps only in-frame clones and is missing some. That table supplies the V and J calls and clone size; D and trimming were determined from the DNA. The sample has 200,000 or so clones, 70% to 90% seen once. In its sample, this clone was seen a few times.

The chain uses TRBV5-6 and TRBJ2-2; D gene ambiguous. This TCR came from a human donor with active or convalescent COVID-19. The donor label of this sample is uncertain. The sequenced sample consisted of peripheral blood. The CDR3 nucleotides read TGTGCCAGCAGCTTGGCCGTCGCTAGATGGGAGCTGTTTTTT. This codes for CASSLAVARWELFF. Full variable domain (rest looked up from reference TRBV5-6 and TRBJ2-2): DAGVTQSPTHLIKTRGQQVTLRCSPKSGHDTVSWYQQALGQGPQFIFQYYEEEERQRGNFPDRFSGHQFPNYSSELNVNALLLGDSALYLCASSLAVARWELFFGEGSRLTVL.